These 25 T cell receptor beta chains originate from one sample sequenced in a study of blood T cell repertoires in COVID-19. Assay used: immunoSEQ multiplex PCR; TCRdb lists only in-frame clones, some missing. The sample includes about 180,000 clones, 75% to 90% seen only once; the top ten take about 3.3%. The sequencing input was peripheral blood. These receptors were collected from a man aged 60 to 75 with acute or convalescent COVID-19.

The rearrangement uses TRBV9 and TRBJ1-4, with unresolved D. V was trimmed by 4 bases and J by 8 bases, leaving 9 bases between them. Germline CDR1 reads SGDLS; CDR2 reads YYNGEE. The CDR3 is 12 amino acids. The CDR3 nucleotides read TGTGCCAGCAGCCCAGCGGGGGAAAAACTGTTTTTT. This sequence encodes CASSPAGEKLFF. The full variable domain, its missing parts supplied by reference TRBV9 and TRBJ1-4, is DSGVTQTPKHLITATGQRVTLRCSPRSGDLSVYWYQQSLDQGLQFLIQYYNGEERAKGNILERFSAQQFPDLHSELNLSSLELGDSALYFCASSPAGEKLFFGSGTQLSVL.

The chain is built from TRBV28 and TRBJ1-5; D may be TRBD1 (5 bases). The germline V and J ends were trimmed by 6 bases and 6 bases, with 15 bases remaining between them. Germline V gene data show CDR1 as MDHEN and CDR2 as SYDVKM. This CDR3 contains 14 residues. CDR3 sequence (DNA): TGTGCCAGCAGGGGGGGGACCAGTAGTCAGCCCCAGCATTTT. It is translated as CASRGGTSSQPQHF.

In this sample, this clone turned up once. V is TRBV19 and J is TRBJ2-1; D gene ambiguous. Trimming cost V 2 bases and J 3 bases, with 5 bases left between them. Germline CDR1 LNHDA, CDR2 SQIVND (reference sequence). The CDR3 consists of 13 residues. The CDR3 coding sequence is TGTGCCAGTAGTATAAACAACTACAATGAGCAGTTCTTC. This sequence encodes CASSINNYNEQFF.

V is TRBV2 and J is TRBJ1-2; maybe TRBD1 (5 bases). The germline CDR1 and CDR2 sequences are SNHLY and FYNNEI. Trimming took 6 bases from V and 6 from J, leaving 14 bases between them. This CDR3 is 13 amino acids long. Here the CDR3 reads CASSANGGDGYTF. In nucleotides, the CDR3 is TGTGCCAGCAGCGCGAACGGGGGGGATGGCTACACCTTC.

The chain couples TRBV5-1 to TRBJ1-1, with TRBD1 identical over 9 bases. The V segment lost 0 bases and the J segment 6 bases; nucleotides outside the gene matches: 9. Germline assignment: CDR1 SGHRS and CDR2 YFSETQ. The CDR3 loop spans 16 amino acids. The CDR3 here is CASSLADNRGQAEAFF. CDR3 sequence (DNA): TGCGCCAGCAGCTTGGCCGACAACAGGGGGCAGGCTGAAGCTTTCTTT.

The chain has TRBV2 and TRBJ1-2; possibly TRBD1 for D (5 bases). In germline, CDR1 is SNHLY, CDR2 FYNNEI. V lost 6 bases, J lost 1 base, and 9 bases lay in between. This CDR3 has 13 amino acids. CDR3 nucleotide sequence: TGTGCCAGCAGCGCCGACAGTAACTATGGCTACACCTTC. Translation gives CASSADSNYGYTF.

V gene TRBV19 combines with J gene TRBJ2-2; 7 bases align to TRBD2. Germline CDR1 is LNHDA and CDR2 is SQIVND (reference sequence). Losses at the gene ends were 5 bases for V and 2 bases for J; bases not matched to a gene: 8. The CDR3 runs to 16 residues. CDR3 in amino acids: CASSPRAGVNTGELFF. The DNA of the CDR3 is TGTGCCAGTAGTCCACGGGCGGGGGTTAACACCGGGGAGCTGTTTTTT.

The chain employs TRBV20-1 and TRBJ2-7, with no clear D. Trimming stripped 5 bases from V and 2 bases from J, with 7 bases between. Germline V gene lookup returns CDR1 DFQATT and CDR2 SNEGSKA (reference sequence). The CDR3 length is 11 residues. The chain's CDR3 is CSAAGPYEQYF. Here the CDR3 DNA reads TGCAGTGCTGCTGGGCCCTACGAGCAGTACTTC.

J is TRBJ1-2 and V is TRBV9, with D hard to call. The CDR3 runs to 13 residues. Germline V gene sequence: CDR1 SGDLS, CDR2 YYNGEE. Trimming removed 3 bases at V and 4 bases at J, with 10 bases between. CDR3: CASSADGSYGYTF. The DNA of the CDR3 is TGTGCCAGCAGCGCCGACGGGTCCTATGGCTACACCTTC.

The rearrangement joins TRBV28 to TRBJ1-5; possibly TRBD1 for D (6 bases). V was trimmed by 5 bases and J by 2 bases, leaving 16 bases between them. The CDR3 has 16 amino acids. In germline, CDR1 is MDHEN, CDR2 SYDVKM. The CDR3 here is CASSDRGGVGNQPQHF. Here the CDR3 DNA reads TGTGCCAGCAGTGATAGGGGGGGTGTGGGCAATCAGCCCCAGCATTTT. The full variable domain, in which reference TRBV28 and TRBJ1-5 provide the parts outside the CDR3, is DVKVTQSSRYLVKRTGEKVFLECVQDMDHENMFWYRQDPGLGLRLIYFSYDVKMKEKGDIPEGYSVSREKKERFSLILESASTNQTSMYLCASSDRGGVGNQPQHFGDGTRLSIL.

Only one count was recorded for this clone. This chain connects TRBV5-1 to TRBJ2-1; 8 bases line up with TRBD1. The germline CDR1 and CDR2 sequences are SGHRS and YFSETQ. The CDR3 consists of 14 residues. The J segment lost 5 bases and the V segment lost 4 bases, leaving 5 bases of the junction unmatched. This CDR3 reads CASSNGQGDNEQFF. The CDR3 DNA is TGCGCCAGCAGCAACGGACAGGGCGACAATGAGCAGTTCTTC.

The rearrangement links TRBV19 to TRBJ1-5; TRBD1 aligns across 8 bases. This CDR3 spans 15 amino acids. The junction had 9 bases not matched to a gene; V was cut back by 4 bases and J by 7 bases. CDR1 LNHDA and CDR2 SQIVND come from the germline V gene (reference sequence). The CDR3 DNA reads TGTGCCAGTAGTACCTCCGACAGGGGCGGGCAGCCCCAGCATTTT. Translated: CASSTSDRGGQPQHF.

This clone was counted a single time. The rearrangement links TRBV6-6 to TRBJ2-1, with a tentative D call TRBD1 (6 bases). Germline V gives CDR1 MNHNY, CDR2 SVGAGI (reference sequence). The CDR3 has 11 residues. The ends were cut back, 7 bases at V and 7 bases at J, with 8 bases in the middle. As DNA, the CDR3 is TGTGCCAGCATACAGGGAAATGAGCAGTTCTTC. Translation: CASIQGNEQFF.

The CDR3 nucleotides are TGTGCCAGCAGTTTAACCCTGGGAGCCTACGAGCAGTACTTC. Translation gives CASSLTLGAYEQYF. This chain uses TRBV27 with TRBJ2-7; D possibly corresponds to TRBD2 (5 bases). Trimming pared 2 bases from V and 2 bases from J, leaving 10 bases between. Germline V lookup: CDR1 MNHEY, CDR2 SMNVEV (reference sequence). CDR3 length equals 14 residues.

The chain combines TRBV10-3 with TRBJ2-3; 10 bases fit TRBD1. This CDR3 has 17 amino acids. CDR1 is ENHRY, CDR2 SYGVKD, per germline. Trimming cost V 4 bases and J 3 bases; bases outside gene matches: 10. The CDR3 here is CAISVRPGTGETDTQYF. In DNA, the CDR3 is TGTGCCATCAGTGTCAGACCCGGGACAGGGGAAACAGATACGCAGTATTTT.

The chain joins TRBV9 to TRBJ1-1, with a possible D match to TRBD1 (6 bases). The ends were cut back, 4 bases at V and 6 bases at J, with 16 bases in the middle. Germline lookup yields CDR1 SGDLS and CDR2 YYNGEE. CDR3 size: 14 residues. The CDR3 sequence is CASSPRVGGSEAFF. CDR3 DNA: TGTGCCAGCAGCCCCCGAGTTGGGGGCTCTGAAGCTTTCTTT.

A remark on this clone: The junction differs from germline at one of its ends, possibly a read error. The chain employs TRBV7-3 and TRBJ2-1; TRBD2 is a possible D gene (6 bases). The CDR3 extends over 16 amino acids. Germline V CDR1 and CDR2: SGHTA, FQGTGA. The DNA of the CDR3 is TGTGCCAGCAGCTTAAGTGGGACTGAGCCCTACCATGAGCAGTTCTTC. Translating it yields CASSLSGTEPYHEQFF.

The chain employs TRBV19 and TRBJ2-5; D perhaps matches TRBD1 (5 bases). Germline CDR1 reads LNHDA; CDR2 reads SQIVND (reference sequence). The CDR3 length is 16 residues. The V end lost 4 bases, the J end lost 1 base, and 16 bases lay between the germline ends. The CDR3 region has the DNA TGTGCCAGTAGTAAAAACTTGGGGCGGCCCCAAGAGACCCAGTACTTC. Translated: CASSKNLGRPQETQYF.

In this sample, this clone turned up a few times. The V call is TRBV7-2, the J call TRBJ2-2; D is ambiguous. V was cut by 1 base and J by 3 bases, with 15 bases left in between. The CDR3 has 17 amino acids. Germline V gene sequence: CDR1 SGHTA, CDR2 FQGNSA. The CDR3 sequence is CASSLVYTGVYTGELFF. The CDR3 DNA sequence: TGTGCCAGCAGCTTAGTATATACCGGAGTCTACACCGGGGAGCTGTTTTTT. Complete variable domain (other parts from reference TRBV7-2 and TRBJ2-2): GAGVSQSPSNKVTEKGKDVELRCDPISGHTALYWYRQSLGQGLEFLIYFQGNSAPDKSGLPSDRFSAERTGGSVSTLTIQRTQQEDSAVYLCASSLVYTGVYTGELFFGEGSRLTVL.

The gene calls are TRBV27 and TRBJ2-7; 10 nucleotides line up with TRBD1. This CDR3 spans 15 amino acids. Germline V lookup: CDR1 MNHEY, CDR2 SMNVEV (reference sequence). V was pared by 5 bases and J by 2 bases, with 6 bases of the junction left unmatched. CDR3 DNA: TGTGCCAGCAGTAATGGACAGGGGGGCACCTACGAGCAGTACTTC. Its protein product is CASSNGQGGTYEQYF.

The V gene is TRBV21-1, the J gene TRBJ2-7; no check of the table's D call, TRBD1, against the DNA was made. TRBV21-1 is a recognized pseudogene. The CDR3 covers 15 residues. The CDR3 sequence: CASSKFRDRTYEQYF. Here the CDR3 DNA reads TGTGCCAGCAGCAAATTCCGGGACAGGACCTACGAGCAGTACTTC.

The chain links TRBV7-2 to TRBJ2-7, with 7 bases aligning to TRBD2. The CDR3 is 17 amino acids. Germline assignment: CDR1 SGHTA and CDR2 FQGNSA. The junction had 12 bases not matched to a gene; V was cut back by 3 bases and J by 1 base. This CDR3 is CASSFKGVASGSYEQYF. Here the CDR3 DNA reads TGTGCCAGCAGCTTTAAAGGGGTGGCTAGCGGATCCTACGAGCAGTACTTC.

The rearrangement links TRBV27 to TRBJ2-4; 9 bases fit TRBD2. In germline, CDR1 is MNHEY, CDR2 SMNVEV (reference sequence). V lost 3 bases, J lost 4 bases, and 1 base stayed unmatched. This CDR3 region has 14 residues. Here the CDR3 DNA reads TGTGCCAGCAGTTTTAGCGGGGGTAAAAACATTCAGTACTTC. The encoded protein is CASSFSGGKNIQYF.

This clone was counted only a few times. The chain employs TRBV3-1 (or the pseudogene TRBV3-2) and TRBJ1-4; D is uncertain. The CDR3 totals 15 residues. V dropped 3 bases and J dropped 7 bases, with 15 bases sitting between them. Germline assignment: CDR1 LGHDT and CDR2 YNNKEL (reference sequence). CDR3 residues: CASSHVTGRTEKLFF. As DNA, the CDR3 is TGTGCCAGCAGCCACGTCACTGGGAGAACTGAAAAACTGTTTTTT.

The CDR3 sequence: CASSSVVQGNEAFF. DNA for the CDR3: TGTGCCAGCAGTTCGGTAGTACAGGGGAATGAAGCTTTCTTT. The chain uses TRBV28 and TRBJ1-1; 7 nucleotides line up with TRBD1. J gave up 7 bases and V 4 bases, and 9 bases lay outside the gene matches. The CDR3 extends over 14 amino acids. Germline V gives CDR1 MDHEN, CDR2 SYDVKM.